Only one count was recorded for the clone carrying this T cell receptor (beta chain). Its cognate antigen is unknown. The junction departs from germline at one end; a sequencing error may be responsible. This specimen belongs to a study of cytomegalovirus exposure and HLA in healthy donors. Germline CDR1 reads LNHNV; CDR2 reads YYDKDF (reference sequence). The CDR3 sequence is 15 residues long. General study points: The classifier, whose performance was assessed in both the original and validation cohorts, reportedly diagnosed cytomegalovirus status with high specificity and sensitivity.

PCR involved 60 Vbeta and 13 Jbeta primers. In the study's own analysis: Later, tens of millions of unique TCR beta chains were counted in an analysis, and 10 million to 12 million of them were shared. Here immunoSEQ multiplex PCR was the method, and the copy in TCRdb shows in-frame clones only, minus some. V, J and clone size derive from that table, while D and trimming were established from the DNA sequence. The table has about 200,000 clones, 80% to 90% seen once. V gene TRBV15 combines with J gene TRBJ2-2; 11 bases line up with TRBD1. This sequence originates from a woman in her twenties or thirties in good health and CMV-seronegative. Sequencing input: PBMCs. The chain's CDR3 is CATSLRTGGSGGLFF. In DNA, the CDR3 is TGTGCCACCAGCTTACGGACAGGGGGCTCCGGGGGGCTGTTTTTT.